The T cell receptor beta chain described here comes from a study of blood T cell repertoires in COVID-19. During active infection, Seattle patients enrolled and were then monitored through disease. This table comes from immunoSEQ multiplex PCR, and its TCRdb copy is limited to in-frame clones, with some not included. The sample has 360,000 or so clones, around 90% seen once; the top ten hold 3.5% to 4%. Germline V gene lookup returns CDR1 LNHDA and CDR2 SQIVND (reference sequence). V shed 8 bases, J shed 8 bases, and the junction held 6 bases outside the gene matches. This CDR3 spans 12 amino acids. V and J are TRBV19 and TRBJ1-5; TRBD1 agrees at 7 bases. This TCR derives from a woman aged 55 to 70 with COVID-19, enrolled during active disease. Sequenced input: peripheral blood. The CDR3 is CASGDSGEPQHF. Written as DNA, the CDR3 is TGTGCCAGTGGGGACAGTGGAGAGCCCCAGCATTTT.